The clone carrying this T cell receptor beta chain was seen only once. The antigen is undetermined. The Oncomine TCR Beta short-read assay was applied to DNA of cultured CD4+ T cells. The authors extracted genomic DNA from cultured CD4+ T cells. TCRdb independently ran MiXCR on the PCR reads; one entry per CDR3 protein. The data contain more than 10,000 distinct CDR3 sequences, less than 70% of them seen just once; the ten biggest clones take up roughly 13%. Treatment defined: approximately nine-day PBMC culture with coronavirus spike peptide pools or control peptides (ViraFEST assay). Peptide pool stimulation in ViraFEST expanded antigen-specific T cells, whose TCRs were then sequenced. Trimming shortened V by 4 bases and J by 0 bases, and 10 bases separated the two germline ends. Germline V CDR1 and CDR2: SQVTM, ANQGSEA. The CDR3 runs to 13 residues. This sample stems from a study of vaccination and CD4 T cells after COVID-19. Study-wide context: For post-vaccine samples, collection took place a median roughly 70 days after dose two, ranging from 14 to 241.

Input material: CD4+ T cells from blood, cultured in vitro. The receptor's source is a human donor who had recovered from COVID-19. The chain carries TRBV29-1 and TRBJ2-7, with D possibly being TRBD2 (6 bases). In DNA form, the CDR3 reads TGCAGCGTTGGCGGGACCAGCTCCTACGAGCAGTACTTC. Translation: CSVGGTSSYEQYF.